A selection of T cell receptor beta chains follows, all from one sample in a study of T-cell memory formation after mild COVID-19. TCRdb reprocessed the 5' RACE reads with MiXCR, giving one entry per CDR3 protein. The sample includes more than 250,000 distinct CDR3 sequences, around 15% of them seen just once. Sequences were obtained from PBMCs or a T cell subset sorted from them (not recorded which). The receptors were gathered from a man between 18 and 35 years old who had mild COVID-19 (a few samples of this study predate the infection). Cell type and time point are not known. The CDR3 runs from the conserved cysteine through the conserved F or W. Fields, in order: CDR3 length, J gene, V gene, CDR3 protein.

>14|TRBJ1-2|TRBV2
CASRRTEAYYGYTF
>14|TRBJ2-5|TRBV6-5
CASSYRAGQETQYF
>15|TRBJ2-1|TRBV7-9
CASSLVGTGLNEQFF
>18|TRBJ1-2|TRBV7-9
CASSSLATPADRAYGYTF
>14|TRBJ2-7|TRBV2
CASRTGAASYEQYF
>14|TRBJ1-2|TRBV10-2
CASLPGQGGQGYTF
>17|TRBJ2-3|TRBV4-1
CASSPAPGTSVTDTQYF
>15|TRBJ1-1|TRBV4-1
CASSHDGTGATEAFF
>14|TRBJ1-1|TRBV9
CASSYGVQFTEAFF
>18|TRBJ2-1|TRBV11-3
CASSLRGGGPFPYNEQFF
>15|TRBJ2-1|TRBV6-5
CASSRGLATYNEQFF
>16|TRBJ1-2|TRBV18
CASSPPGSQGNYGYTF
>15|TRBJ2-2|TRBV4-1
CASSQGAKNTGELFF
>14|TRBJ1-1|TRBV5-1
CASSLHSGNTEAFF
>15|TRBJ1-4|TRBV6-6
CASSYTGNGNEKLFF
>12|TRBJ2-5|TRBV15
CATRHGQETQYF
>16|TRBJ1-4|TRBV9
CASSVVPGTGVEKLFF
>15|TRBJ1-1|TRBV4-3
CASSQDWTLGTEAFF
>16|TRBJ2-5|TRBV7-2
CASSSLGDRVQETQYF
>15|TRBJ1-1|TRBV4-1
CASSQWDRSRTEAFF
>16|TRBJ2-1|TRBV3-1
CASSQVNREPYNEQFF
>17|TRBJ2-4|TRBV7-9
CASSLSAALSAKNIQYF
>15|TRBJ1-2|TRBV7-2
CASSLVTDIGRGYTF
>16|TRBJ2-5|TRBV7-2
CASSLRPAGGGETQYF
>15|TRBJ1-1|TRBV2
CASSGQGAVNTEAFF